This T cell receptor beta chain came from a study of STAT3 mutations in large granular lymphocyte leukemia. The study's findings and limits: Clonal expansion was inferred from other time points because no sample existed at each clone's first appearance. At least one immunodominant TCR beta clonotype appeared in every T-cell large granular lymphocyte leukemia patient. Some patients had dominant TCR clones larger than their STAT3 mutant burden. Sampling intervals varied between patients and samples.

Only in-frame clones appear in the TCRdb table, and some are missing; sequencing was by immunoSEQ multiplex PCR. The sample has under 25,000 clones; approximately 90% are singletons. A single count supports this clone. As yet, its antigen is unknown. Losses at the gene ends were 5 bases for V and 3 bases for J; bases not matched to a gene: 4. The germline V gene has CDR1 LNHDA and CDR2 SQIVND (reference sequence). CDR3 size: 15 residues. This sequence originates from a man in his sixties with T-cell large granular lymphocyte leukemia. Some clones in this sample may be carry-over from other donors' samples. Input material: peripheral blood mononuclear cells. The chain joins TRBV19 to TRBJ2-7; 13 bases align to TRBD2. The CDR3 region is CASSGTSGTVYEQYF. The CDR3 DNA is TGTGCCAGTAGTGGGACTAGCGGGACGGTCTACGAGCAGTACTTC.